This T cell receptor beta chain was documented in a study of CD8 T cells in Susac syndrome. In germline, CDR1 is SNHLY, CDR2 FYNNEI. The V segment lost 4 bases and the J segment 6 bases; nucleotides outside the gene matches: 7. The CDR3 covers 14 residues. With random hexamers, 0.5 to 1 ug RNA was reverse transcribed. MiXCR, applied by TCRdb to the immunoSEQ multiplex PCR reads, yields one record per CDR3 protein. The data contain 200,000 or so distinct CDR3 sequences, nearly 95% of them singletons. The clonotype originates from a human donor with multiple sclerosis. V and J are TRBV2 and TRBJ1-2; 8 nucleotides line up with TRBD1. Sequencing was carried out using CD4+ T cells from PBMCs. In nucleotides, the CDR3 is TGTGCCAGCAGTGCGGACAGGGATACGGATGGCTACACCTTC. It translates to CASSADRDTDGYTF.